Below, 23 T cell receptor beta chains from the same sample are listed, as sequenced in a study of blood T cell repertoires in COVID-19 (dated by TCRdb to 2018 to 2021). Libraries were constructed by the immunoSEQ multiplex PCR assay. TCRdb re-hosts the immuneACCESS table, in-frame sequences only. Its copies lack some clones; in the studies checked, an unresolved V gene accounts for under half of them, and the cause for the rest is not known. A total of roughly 150,000 clones appear in this sample, around 85% of them only once. The ten largest make up about 2.4% of the sample. The specimen sequenced was peripheral blood. All receptors come from a woman in her 70s with acute or convalescent COVID-19.

This clone was seen a few times. The genes are TRBV10-3 and TRBJ1-5; weak D call: TRBD1 (6 bases). Looked up from germline, CDR1 is ENHRY and CDR2 is SYGVKD. CDR3 length: 13 residues. The V and J ends lost 6 bases and 6 bases respectively, with 12 bases between them. CDR3 region: CAIRQGMGQPQHF. CDR3 coding DNA: TGTGCCATCAGACAGGGAATGGGTCAGCCCCAGCATTTT.

The chain links TRBV12-3 or TRBV12-4 to TRBJ1-5; D not certain. Trimming cost V 1 base and J 4 bases, with 5 bases left between them. The CDR3 totals 13 residues. CDR3 protein: CASSLDGNQPQHF. CDR3 nucleotide sequence: TGTGCCAGCAGTTTAGACGGGAATCAGCCCCAGCATTTT.

V usage is TRBV27 and J usage is TRBJ1-2; 7 nucleotides align to TRBD1. V was pared by 1 base and J by 8 bases, with 7 bases of the junction left unmatched. Germline-derived CDR1 and CDR2 are MNHEY and SMNVEV (reference sequence). The CDR3 contains 14 residues. The CDR3 region has the DNA TGTGCCAGCAGTTTATTACAGGGGACGGGAGGCTACACCTTC. Translated, it gives CASSLLQGTGGYTF.

The chain employs TRBV7-2 and TRBJ2-3; tentative D call: TRBD1 (5 bases). The germline V gene has CDR1 SGHTA and CDR2 FQGNSA. This CDR3 region has 16 residues. Between the trimmed V and J ends, which lost 3 bases and 4 bases, there was a span of 17 bases. The CDR3 bases are TGTGCCAGCAGCTTGCGACCAGACAGTCGCTCAGATACGCAGTATTTT. As protein: CASSLRPDSRSDTQYF.

The chain links TRBV19 to TRBJ2-7, with 8 bases aligning to TRBD1. The germline V gene encodes CDR1 LNHDA and CDR2 SQIVND (reference sequence). With 5 bases clipped from V and 3 bases from J, the junction kept 9 bases outside the gene matches. This CDR3 comprises 15 residues. The CDR3 region has the DNA TGTGCCAGTAGTCTTTATTTTGGGACAGGCTACGAGCAGTACGTC. Its translation is CASSLYFGTGYEQYV.

The chain employs TRBV6-2 or TRBV6-3 and TRBJ2-4; maybe TRBD2 (5 bases). Germline V gene data show CDR1 as MNHEY and CDR2 as SVGEGT. The length of the CDR3 is 14 residues. V was cut by 5 bases and J by 7 bases, with 15 bases left in between. The CDR3 DNA reads as TGTGCCAGCAGTGCCACTAGGGTAAGGAACATTCAGTACTTC. This sequence encodes CASSATRVRNIQYF.

The chain recombines TRBV5-6 with TRBJ1-4; maybe TRBD1 (6 bases). V was clipped by 4 bases and J by 0 bases, with 13 bases between them. This CDR3 has 16 residues. Germline V lookup: CDR1 SGHDT, CDR2 YYEEEE. The CDR3 DNA reads TGTGCCAGCAGCACTAGGACAGTTGCAACTAATGAAAAACTGTTTTTT. This codes for CASSTRTVATNEKLFF.

J is TRBJ2-1 and V is TRBV27, with D possibly being TRBD2 (7 bases). Trimming took 2 bases from V and 6 from J, leaving 14 bases between them. This CDR3 comprises 15 residues. Germline CDR1 and CDR2: MNHEY and SMNVEV (reference sequence). The CDR3 bases are TGTGCCAGCAGTTTAGGGATGGGGGGGCGCAATGAGCAGTTCTTC. Its protein product is CASSLGMGGRNEQFF.

This chain uses TRBV6-6 with TRBJ1-3; tentative D call: TRBD1 (6 bases). The ends were cut back, 0 bases at V and 0 bases at J, with 9 bases in the middle. The CDR3 length is 16 residues. Germline V gene sequence: CDR1 MNHNY, CDR2 SVGAGI (reference sequence). The CDR3 sequence is CASSYSTGGSGNTIYF. The DNA for the CDR3 is TGTGCCAGCAGTTACTCGACAGGCGGCTCTGGAAACACCATATATTTT.

The chain employs TRBV28 and TRBJ2-2, with TRBD1 matching 8 bases. This CDR3 spans 16 amino acids. Trimming took 4 bases from V and 5 from J; bases not matched to a gene: 9. Per germline, CDR1 MDHEN and CDR2 SYDVKM. The CDR3 is CASSSPTGVWTGELFF. The CDR3 DNA follows: TGTGCCAGCAGTTCGCCGACAGGGGTTTGGACCGGGGAGCTGTTTTTT. Looking up the rest from reference TRBV28 and TRBJ2-2 gives the full variable domain: DVKVTQSSRYLVKRTGEKVFLECVQDMDHENMFWYRQDPGLGLRLIYFSYDVKMKEKGDIPEGYSVSREKKERFSLILESASTNQTSMYLCASSSPTGVWTGELFFGEGSRLTVL.

CDR3 sequence (DNA): TGTGCCAGTAGTATGGTGACACCCATGAACACCGGGGAGCTGTTTTTT. It encodes CASSMVTPMNTGELFF. This sequence joins TRBV19 and TRBJ2-2; D remains unclear. The CDR3 contains 16 residues. Germline loops: CDR1 LNHDA, CDR2 SQIVND (reference sequence). V lost 3 bases and J lost 1, with 12 bases in between.

V gene TRBV9 combines with J gene TRBJ2-3, with no clear D. Germline-derived CDR1 and CDR2 are SGDLS and YYNGEE. The CDR3 contains 16 residues. With 4 bases removed from V and 0 bases from J, the gap between germline ends came to 15 bases. The CDR3 here is CASSFRDISSTDTQYF. The DNA for the CDR3 is TGTGCCAGCAGCTTCCGAGACATTTCTAGCACAGATACGCAGTATTTT. Using reference TRBV9 and TRBJ2-3 for the parts outside the CDR3, the full variable domain is DSGVTQTPKHLITATGQRVTLRCSPRSGDLSVYWYQQSLDQGLQFLIQYYNGEERAKGNILERFSAQQFPDLHSELNLSSLELGDSALYFCASSFRDISSTDTQYFGPGTRLTVL.

This sequence joins TRBV28 and TRBJ2-5; weak D call: TRBD2 (7 bases). This CDR3 has 16 amino acids. Trimming removed 1 base from V and 1 base from J, with 13 bases in between. CDR1 is MDHEN, CDR2 SYDVKM, per germline. The chain's CDR3 is CASSLSQGRGQETQYF. In DNA, the CDR3 is TGTGCCAGCAGTTTATCGCAGGGGAGGGGCCAAGAGACCCAGTACTTC.

This clone was seen a few times. The chain recombines TRBV5-6 with TRBJ1-1; unclear D gene. With 4 bases removed from V and 2 bases from J, the gap between germline ends came to 3 bases. CDR1 is SGHDT and CDR2 is YYEEEE in the germline V gene. The CDR3 contains 11 residues. CDR3 residues: CASSLNTEAFF. The DNA for the CDR3 is TGTGCCAGCAGCCTAAACACTGAAGCTTTCTTT.

This clone has more than one count but fewer than ten. The J gene is TRBJ1-4, the V gene TRBV7-9; D not certain. The CDR3 is made up of 15 amino acids. V lost 1 base, J lost 0 bases, and 6 bases lay in between. The germline V gene encodes CDR1 SEHNR and CDR2 FQNEAQ (reference sequence). DNA for the CDR3: TGTGCCAGCAGCTTAGGGAGCCCAACTAATGAAAAACTGTTTTTT. Amino acid sequence: CASSLGSPTNEKLFF.

This clone was seen only once. The rearrangement links TRBV7-8 to TRBJ2-7, with D possibly TRBD1 on 6 matching bases. Germline assignment: CDR1 SGHVS and CDR2 FQNEAQ. Trimming pared 5 bases from V and 2 bases from J, leaving 10 bases between. The CDR3 consists of 13 residues. The CDR3 DNA sequence: TGTGCCAGCAGCGTGTGGGGGCCCTACGAGCAGTACGTC. Its translation: CASSVWGPYEQYV.

The chain employs TRBV6-2 or TRBV6-3 and TRBJ1-5; no clear D gene. This CDR3 region has 14 residues. The germline CDR1 and CDR2 sequences are MNHEY and SVGEGT. Trimming left V 3 bases short and J 0 bases short, with 6 bases between. Here the CDR3 DNA reads TGTGCCAGCAGTTATTCTTATAGCAATCAGCCCCAGCATTTT. Its protein is CASSYSYSNQPQHF.

This chain links TRBV5-4 with TRBJ2-1; TRBD2 is a possible D gene (6 bases). The germline gives CDR1 SGHNT, CDR2 YYREEE (reference sequence). This CDR3 has 16 residues. Deletions cut 1 base from V and 7 bases from J, with 18 bases between. The CDR3 loop is CASSLLIGGSRNEQFF. The CDR3 region has the DNA TGTGCCAGCAGCTTGCTGATCGGGGGTTCCCGGAATGAGCAGTTCTTC.

The V gene is TRBV7-6, the J gene TRBJ1-4; 8 bases are a match to TRBD1. V lost 3 bases, J lost 4 bases, and 7 bases stayed unmatched. CDR1 and CDR2 from the germline V gene are SGHVS and FNYEAQ. There are 16 residues in the CDR3. CDR3 coding DNA: TGTGCCAGCAGCTTCAATGCAGGGGGCGGTAATGAAAAACTGTTTTTT. It codes for CASSFNAGGGNEKLFF.

V gene TRBV19 combines with J gene TRBJ2-6; 10 bases map to TRBD1. The V segment lost 7 bases and the J segment 1 base; nucleotides outside the gene matches: 4. The CDR3 is made up of 16 amino acids. Germline values: CDR1 LNHDA, CDR2 SQIVND (reference sequence). CDR3 in DNA: TGTGCCAGTACCGACAGGGGGCCATCTGGGGCCAACGTCCTGACTTTC. It specifies CASTDRGPSGANVLTF. Full variable domain (outside the CDR3, taken from reference TRBV19 and TRBJ2-6): DGGITQSPKYLFRKEGQNVTLSCEQNLNHDAMYWYRQDPGQGLRLIYYSQIVNDFQKGDIAEGYSVSREKKESFPLTVTSAQKNPTAFYLCASTDRGPSGANVLTFGAGSRLTVL.

The chain is built from TRBV7-9 and TRBJ2-4, with 9 bases identical to TRBD1. J was trimmed by 1 base and V by 1 base; bases with no gene match: 5. This CDR3 is built from 17 residues. The V gene's germline CDR1 is SEHNR and CDR2 FQNEAQ (reference sequence). The CDR3 nucleotides read TGTGCCAGCAGCTTAGGACAGGGGGTACAGGCCAAAAACATTCAGTACTTC. Translated: CASSLGQGVQAKNIQYF.

The chain recombines TRBV19 with TRBJ2-1, with D perhaps TRBD2 (6 bases). V lost 4 bases and J lost 9, with 13 bases in between. This CDR3 is built from 13 residues. Per germline, CDR1 LNHDA and CDR2 SQIVND (reference sequence). CDR3 DNA sequence: TGTGCCAGTAGTAGACTAGGGGATATTGAGCAGTTCTTC. This gives the protein CASSRLGDIEQFF.

The chain uses TRBV30 and TRBJ2-2, with 8 nucleotides matching TRBD1. The germline V gene has CDR1 GTSNPN and CDR2 SVGIG (reference sequence). Losses at the gene ends were 0 bases for V and 7 bases for J; bases not matched to a gene: 4. The CDR3 runs 14 residues. As DNA, the CDR3 is TGTGCCTGGAGTGTACAGGGGGGAGGCGGGGAGCTGTTTTTT. It translates to CAWSVQGGGGELFF.